This entry describes one T cell receptor (beta chain). Its target is unknown. Amplification used 52 TRBV primers and 13 TRBJ primers. Sequencing was performed with immunoSEQ multiplex PCR; in TCRdb, only in-frame clones are kept and a portion is missing. The data show about 17,000 clones, 70% to 85% seen once. The data are from a study of regulatory T cells. Study-wide points: In CD3G-deficient patients, conventional CD4+ T cells were enriched for hydrophobic CDR3 residues at positions 6 and 7. In patients, unique TRB V-J pairs were restricted and V/J usage skewed, especially in Tregs.

Trimming took off 4 bases at V and 6 bases at J, with 13 bases between the two ends. The CDR3 runs 13 residues. Germline CDR1 and CDR2: SGHDN and FVKESK. A couple of CD3G-deficient patients had more severe autoimmunity; all had some. At testing, patients were 2 to 39 years old, with reduced naive and increased memory T-cell proportions. CD4+ T cells were divided by sorting: CD25-high CD127-low Tregs, CD25-low CD127-high conventional cells. The chain employs TRBV14 and TRBJ2-7; possibly TRBD1 or TRBD2 for D (5 bases each). The sequence derives from a person in their thirties with CD3G deficiency. The sequenced sample consisted of conventional CD4+ T cells sorted from blood. The chain's CDR3 is CASSPQPGTEQYF. DNA of the CDR3: TGTGCCAGCAGCCCCCAACCCGGGACCGAGCAGTACTTC. Supplemented by reference TRBV14 and TRBJ2-7, the full variable domain reads EAGVTQFPSHSVIEKGQTVTLRCDPISGHDNLYWYRRVMGKEIKFLLHFVKESKQDESGMPNNRFLAERTGGTYSTLKVQPAELEDSGVYFCASSPQPGTEQYFGPGTRLTVT.